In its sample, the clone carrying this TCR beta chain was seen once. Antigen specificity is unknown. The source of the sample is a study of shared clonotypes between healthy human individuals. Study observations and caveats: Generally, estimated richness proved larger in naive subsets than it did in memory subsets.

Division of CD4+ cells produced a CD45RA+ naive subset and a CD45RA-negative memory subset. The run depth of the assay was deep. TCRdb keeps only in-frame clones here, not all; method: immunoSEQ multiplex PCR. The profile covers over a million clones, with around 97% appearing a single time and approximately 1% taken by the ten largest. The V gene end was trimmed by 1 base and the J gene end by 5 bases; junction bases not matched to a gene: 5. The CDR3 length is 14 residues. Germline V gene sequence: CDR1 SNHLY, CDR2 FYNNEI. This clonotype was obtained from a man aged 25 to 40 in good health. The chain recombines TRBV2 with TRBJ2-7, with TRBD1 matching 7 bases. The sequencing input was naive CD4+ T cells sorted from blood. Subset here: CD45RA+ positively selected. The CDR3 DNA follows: TGTGCCAGCAGTGAAGGGCAGGGGGACGACGAGCAGTACTTC. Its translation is CASSEGQGDDEQYF.